The rows below give T cell receptor beta chains drawn from one sample of a study of T-cell reconstitution after alpha-beta-depleted transplantation in children. TCRdb itself ran the PCR reads through MiXCR, one entry per CDR3 protein. This repertoire shows hundreds of thousands of distinct CDR3 sequences, over 10% found once; its top ten account for around 2.2%. Sequenced material: PBMCs, mostly from graft donor cells, taken 360 days after TCRalphabeta/CD19-depleted stem cell transplant. The receptors were gathered from a male patient younger than 18 who had a stem cell transplant for acute myeloid leukemia, so the T cells may come from the graft donor. Each CDR3 is given with its conserved first and last residue. D genes are given only for firm matches. A row's size may be missing; if present it is once, few, many or a size class.

-	TRBV7-6	-	TRBJ2-2	TGTGCCAGCAGCTTAGGAGGTAGCGCTAGCACCGGGGAGCTGTTTTTT	CASSLGGSASTGELFF
-	TRBV5-6	TRBD2	TRBJ2-1	TGTGCCAGCAGCTTGAGGGCTAGCGGGAGGTGGAACAATGAGCAGTTCTTC	CASSLRASGRWNNEQFF
few	TRBV29-1	TRBD1	TRBJ2-7	TGCAGCGTTCGTAGTCCGGACAGGGTGGTGAACTACGAGCAGTACTTC	CSVRSPDRVVNYEQYF
many	TRBV7-2	-	TRBJ2-5	TGTGCCAGCAGCTTACCCGGGACGTGGGAGACCCAGTACTTC	CASSLPGTWETQYF
many	TRBV27	TRBD1	TRBJ2-5	TGTGCCAGCGGCAACAGGGGGCAAGAGACCCAGTACTTC	CASGNRGQETQYF
few	TRBV11-1	-	TRBJ2-1	TGTGCCAGCAGCTTAGTTCTAGCCCCTCGGTTCTTC	CASSLVLAPRFF
few	TRBV18	-	TRBJ2-7	TGTGCCAGCTCACCACAGGGGATTCCCTCCTACGAGCAGTACTTC	CASSPQGIPSYEQYF
few	TRBV15	TRBD2	TRBJ2-3	TGTGCCACCAGCAGAGGGGTAGCGGGGACATTCACAGATACGCAGTATTTT	CATSRGVAGTFTDTQYF
few	TRBV9	TRBD1	TRBJ2-5	TGTGCCAGCAGCGGCCGGGACAGGGCTTCGGGGACCCAGTACTTC	CASSGRDRASGTQYF
-	TRBV7-2	-	TRBJ2-5	TGTGCCAGCAGCTCGCTAGGTTTAGAGACCCAGTACTTC	CASSSLGLETQYF
-	TRBV3-1	TRBD2	TRBJ2-2	TGTGCCAGCAGCCAAGTATCCGGGGGGGCCCTGACCGGGGAGCTGTTTTTT	CASSQVSGGALTGELFF
few	TRBV4-2	-	TRBJ2-1	TGTGCCAGCAGCCAAGGTTGGAGGTGGGAGGATATAGACAATGAGCAGTTCTTC	CASSQGWRWEDIDNEQFF
few	TRBV4-2	-	TRBJ2-2	TGTGCCAGCAGCCAAGTACCGTCGAGAGGGGGCACCGGGGAGCTGTTTTTT	CASSQVPSRGGTGELFF
-	TRBV20-1	-	TRBJ1-3	TGCAGTGCACAGAGGTCTGGAAACACCATATATTTT	CSAQRSGNTIYF
few	TRBV7-2	TRBD1	TRBJ2-3	TGTGCCAGCAGCTCGACAGGGCCCACAGATACGCAGTATTTT	CASSSTGPTDTQYF
-	TRBV3-1	TRBD2	TRBJ2-1	TGTGCCAGCAGCCAAGTAGGCGGGAGGAGCTCCTACAATGAGCAGTTCTTC	CASSQVGGRSSYNEQFF
few	TRBV20-1	-	TRBJ1-5	TGCAGTGCTAGAGGGGTCGGAGGTCTTCAGCCCCAGCATTTT	CSARGVGGLQPQHF
-	TRBV7-2	-	TRBJ1-5	TGTGCCAGCAGCTTAGCAGGGACAAGGAATCAGCCCCAGCATTTT	CASSLAGTRNQPQHF
-	TRBV9	-	TRBJ2-5	TGTGCCAGCAGCGAGCAGGGCTGGGGATACCAAGAGACCCAGTACTTC	CASSEQGWGYQETQYF
-	TRBV11-3	-	TRBJ2-2	TGTGCCAGCAGGCGAACTTCGAACACCGGGGAGCTGTTTTTT	CASRRTSNTGELFF
-	TRBV5-1	-	TRBJ2-6	TGCGCCAGCAGCTTGATTGGGGGGCCTGGGGCCAACGTCCTGACTTTC	CASSLIGGPGANVLTF
-	TRBV24-1	TRBD2	TRBJ2-1	TGTGCCACCAGTGATACTAGCGTGATTGAGCAGTTCTTC	CATSDTSVIEQFF
few	TRBV19	TRBD2	TRBJ2-1	TGTGCCAGTAGTATTATGGGGAGGGGCAATGAGCAGTTCTTC	CASSIMGRGNEQFF
-	TRBV29-1	-	TRBJ2-1	TGCAGCGCCCAGGCGACCAACAATGAGCAGTTCTTC	CSAQATNNEQFF
-	TRBV9	TRBD1	TRBJ2-1	TGTGCCAGCAGCTACCGGGACAGCCATGAGCAGTTCTTC	CASSYRDSHEQFF
many	TRBV4-3	-	TRBJ2-1	TGCGCCAGCAGCCAAGATTTCGGAGGGGAGGATAGGTTCTTC	CASSQDFGGEDRFF
many	TRBV29-1	TRBD1	TRBJ2-1	TGCAGCTTCCTGGTGGGGACAGGGAAACGTGAGCAGTTCTTC	CSFLVGTGKREQFF
many	TRBV29-1	TRBD2	TRBJ2-1	TGCAGCGTTGGGAAGGCTAGCGGGCCCTACAATGAGCAGTTCTTC	CSVGKASGPYNEQFF
many	TRBV19	TRBD2	TRBJ2-1	TGTGCCAGTAGTATCTTCCCACTAGCGGGAGTGAACAATGAGCAGTTCTTC	CASSIFPLAGVNNEQFF
few	TRBV7-2	-	TRBJ2-1	TGTGCCAGCAGGGGGTGGGGGGAGAGTAGCAATGAGCAGTTCTTC	CASRGWGESSNEQFF
-	TRBV6-5	TRBD1	TRBJ2-2	TGTGCCAGCAGTTCCTCTAGGACAGGGAACACCGGGGAGCTGTTTTTT	CASSSSRTGNTGELFF
-	TRBV14	-	TRBJ2-1	TGTGCCAGCAGCCTGACCCGACAGGCCATACCTCGGGGTGAGCAGTTCTTC	CASSLTRQAIPRGEQFF
-	TRBV4-1	TRBD2	TRBJ2-2	TGCGCCAGCAGCCAAGAACCGGGACTAGCGGGAGGAGCGAACACCGGGGAGCTGTTTTTT	CASSQEPGLAGGANTGELFF
many	TRBV5-6	-	TRBJ1-3	TGTGCCAGCAGCTGGCAGGCCTACTCTGGAAACACCATATATTTT	CASSWQAYSGNTIYF
few	TRBV4-3	TRBD2	TRBJ2-7	TGCGCCAGCAGCCAGGGACTAGCGGGGGCCTCCTACGAGCAGTACTTC	CASSQGLAGASYEQYF
few	TRBV20-1	-	TRBJ2-7	TGCAGTGCTAGGGGGGACCCCATTGTCCCCTACGAGCAGTACTTC	CSARGDPIVPYEQYF
-	TRBV5-1	-	TRBJ1-3	TGCGCCAGCACCCCAGAACCTCGCTCTGGAAACACCATATATTTT	CASTPEPRSGNTIYF
-	TRBV29-1	-	TRBJ2-7	TGCAGCGTCACCGGGACATTCCCCGAGCAGTACTTC	CSVTGTFPEQYF
-	TRBV5-1	TRBD2	TRBJ2-1	TGCGCCAGCAGCGGGGGACTAGCGGGGTTATACAATGAGCAGTTCTTC	CASSGGLAGLYNEQFF
many	TRBV11-2	-	TRBJ2-1	TGTGCCAGCAGCCCCAGCAGGGGAGCTGAGCAGTTCTTC	CASSPSRGAEQFF
many	TRBV24-1	-	TRBJ2-1	TGTGCCACCAGTGACCCCGGACTCCTCGATGAGCAGTTCTTC	CATSDPGLLDEQFF
few	TRBV4-2	-	TRBJ2-3	TGTGCCAGCAGCCAAGATTGGGTAGCTGTCGGCCATCTTTCTTTT	CASSQDWVAVGHLSF
many	TRBV5-1	TRBD2	TRBJ2-7	TGCGCCAGCAGCTATGGGCTAGCGGGAGTAGAAGTGAGGGACGAGCAGTACTTC	CASSYGLAGVEVRDEQYF